This TCR beta chain appears in the sequencing data of a study of OX40 agonist ivuxolimab in advanced cancers. About the investigation overall: Ivuxolimab was an agonistic, fully human IgG2 monoclonal antibody directed against OX40 (CD134), a costimulatory receptor. Intravenous ivuxolimab was administered to patients every 2 weeks at six dose levels: 0.01, 0.1, 0.3, 1.5, 3 and 10 mg/kg. Of the approximately 50 dose-escalation patients, hepatocellular carcinoma was present in 19, melanoma in around 15, renal cell carcinoma in 9 and head and neck cancer in 9. The dose-escalation cohort was 82.7% male with a mean age of about 54 years, ranging from roughly 20 to 85. Patients were allowed to have had prior anti-PD-1, anti-PD-L1 or anti-CTLA-4 therapy, and around 40% of the dose-escalation patients had previously received checkpoint inhibitors. Three dose-escalation patients achieved partial responses, one with hepatocellular carcinoma and two with cutaneous melanoma. The purpose of peripheral TCRbeta sequencing was to test whether ivuxolimab changed TCR sequence diversity and led to clonal T-cell expansion. The paper covers the monotherapy dose-escalation part of the phase I ivuxolimab trial, which included N ≈ 50 patients.

The trial excluded patients who had a history of autoimmune disease or were on systemic immunosuppression. In every dose cohort, peripheral blood was drawn for TCR sequencing at baseline, cycle 4 day 1, and cycle 7 day 1. Samples were obtained from an open-label, multicenter, first-in-human phase I dose-escalation trial of ivuxolimab. Adults with locally advanced or metastatic melanoma, renal cell, hepatocellular, or head and neck squamous cell carcinoma were enrolled in the trial. Before TCR sequencing, CD4+ T cells and CD8+ T cells were sorted from peripheral blood as separate populations. Study-level results and caveats: Low levels of normalized T-cell clonal expansion were also shown by some nonresponding patients. The antigen specificity of the clonally expanded peripheral T cells was not determined. After ivuxolimab, more expanded clones were found on average in CD8+ T cells than in CD4+ T cells. In the 0.1-3.0 mg/kg groups, partial responders were among the patients with the lowest normalized peripheral clonal expansion, particularly in CD8+ T cells. At doses of 0.1 to 3.0 mg/kg, clonal expansion of both CD4+ and CD8+ T cells in blood was seen between baseline and week 6.

Genomic DNA was extracted from sorted cells for sequencing of the TCRbeta CDR3 region. The immunoSEQ Assay was used to sequence the TCRbeta CDR3 regions. TCRdb carries this immuneACCESS record with in-frame sequences only. Its versions omit some clonotypes, under half of them owing to an unresolved V gene in the studies checked, with the rest unexplained. The sample records roughly 20,000 clones, approximately 86% of which are singletons. The ten largest clones add up to around 20% of the sample. CDR1 MNHEY and CDR2 SMNVEV are derived from the germline V gene (reference sequence). The CDR3, from cysteine to phenylalanine, totals 13 residues. Of the read, only the CDR3 DNA is kept; its 39 bases are in frame from base 1. The V end loses 7 bases and the J end loses 6 bases, and a stretch of 16 bases separates them. To note about this clone: The clone's antigen remains unknown. No base qualities exist here, and no much larger clone lies one base off it.

The sequencing used CD4+ or CD8+ T cells sorted from blood, collected in a trial of the OX40 agonist ivuxolimab. The source is an adult with an advanced solid tumor such as melanoma, head and neck, liver or kidney cancer. The chain links TRBV27 with TRBJ2-7; 6 matching bases give a weak D call of TRBD1. CDR3 sequence: CASMPGAQTEQYF. In nucleotide form, the sequence is TGTGCCAGCATGCCAGGGGCGCAAACCGAGCAGTACTTC.